This is a list of T cell receptor beta chains from one sample in a study of blood T cells in healthy people across ages. Via MiXCR, TCRdb re-called the 5' RACE reads, giving one row per CDR3 protein. Among about 1.8 million distinct CDR3 sequences, 49% were seen once, and the ten largest hold about 2.1%. Source material: blood. All receptors come from a woman aged 40 to 49 in good health. Both conserved end residues are part of each CDR3. D genes are given only for firm matches. Some rows mark clone size as missing; the rest say once, few, many or name a class of expanded clone.

D gene: NA; J gene: TRBJ1-6; clone size: NA; V gene: TRBV20-1; CDR3 protein: CSALGTVYSPLHF; CDR3 DNA: TGCAGTGCTCTCGGGACGGTTTATTCACCCCTCCACTTT
D gene: NA; J gene: TRBJ2-4; clone size: NA; V gene: TRBV29-1; CDR3 protein: CSVQIRAKNIQYF; CDR3 DNA: TGCAGCGTTCAGATACGAGCCAAAAACATTCAGTACTTC
D gene: TRBD2; J gene: TRBJ2-5; clone size: many; V gene: TRBV27; CDR3 protein: CASSLSSGGQETQYF; CDR3 DNA: TGTGCCAGCAGTTTAAGCAGCGGGGGACAAGAGACCCAGTACTTC
D gene: NA; J gene: TRBJ2-7; clone size: NA; V gene: TRBV10-3; CDR3 protein: CAISEGSNYEQYF; CDR3 DNA: TGTGCCATCAGTGAAGGGTCTAATTACGAGCAGTACTTC
D gene: NA; J gene: TRBJ2-7; clone size: NA; V gene: TRBV15; CDR3 protein: CATSRDPGGEQYF; CDR3 DNA: TGTGCCACCAGCAGAGATCCTGGGGGTGAGCAGTACTTC
D gene: TRBD1; J gene: TRBJ1-4; clone size: NA; V gene: TRBV24-1; CDR3 protein: CATRDRNEKLFF; CDR3 DNA: TGTGCCACCCGGGACAGGAATGAAAAACTGTTTTTT
D gene: NA; J gene: TRBJ2-7; clone size: few; V gene: TRBV20-1; CDR3 protein: CSTEMELSYEQYF; CDR3 DNA: TGCAGTACAGAGATGGAGCTTTCCTACGAGCAGTACTTC
D gene: NA; J gene: TRBJ2-7; clone size: few; V gene: TRBV28; CDR3 protein: CATRDGHYYEQYF; CDR3 DNA: TGTGCCACCAGGGACGGGCATTACTACGAGCAGTACTTC
D gene: TRBD2; J gene: TRBJ2-5; clone size: NA; V gene: TRBV20-1; CDR3 protein: CSAREPLAGVYKETQYF; CDR3 DNA: TGCAGTGCTAGAGAACCGTTAGCGGGGGTATATAAAGAGACCCAGTACTTC
D gene: NA; J gene: TRBJ1-4; clone size: once; V gene: TRBV5-1; CDR3 protein: CASSLVHNEKLFF; CDR3 DNA: TGCGCCAGCAGCTTGGTCCATAATGAAAAACTGTTTTTT
D gene: NA; J gene: TRBJ2-5; clone size: few; V gene: TRBV5-1; CDR3 protein: CASSSSEGQETQYF; CDR3 DNA: TGCGCCAGCAGCTCCTCGGAGGGACAAGAGACCCAGTACTTC
D gene: TRBD2; J gene: TRBJ2-5; clone size: NA; V gene: TRBV10-3; CDR3 protein: CAISLSGGAVETQYF; CDR3 DNA: TGTGCCATCAGTCTTAGCGGGGGGGCCGTGGAGACCCAGTACTTC
D gene: TRBD1; J gene: TRBJ1-2; clone size: NA; V gene: TRBV20-1; CDR3 protein: CSADTGTGYGYTF; CDR3 DNA: TGCAGTGCTGATACCGGGACAGGGTATGGCTACACCTTC
D gene: TRBD1; J gene: TRBJ1-6; clone size: NA; V gene: TRBV27; CDR3 protein: CASRRRDRENSPLHF; CDR3 DNA: TGTGCCAGCAGAAGAAGGGACAGAGAGAATTCACCCCTCCACTTT
D gene: NA; J gene: TRBJ2-7; clone size: once; V gene: TRBV12-3/TRBV12-4; CDR3 protein: CASRRTANYEQYF; CDR3 DNA: TGTGCCAGCAGACGGACAGCCAACTACGAGCAGTACTTC
D gene: NA; J gene: TRBJ1-5; clone size: NA; V gene: TRBV6-2/TRBV6-3; CDR3 protein: CASRRKLSNQPQHF; CDR3 DNA: TGTGCCAGCAGACGAAAACTCTCCAATCAGCCCCAGCATTTT
D gene: NA; J gene: TRBJ2-4; clone size: few; V gene: TRBV29-1; CDR3 protein: CSVEQGQNIQYF; CDR3 DNA: TGCAGCGTTGAACAGGGCCAAAACATTCAGTACTTC
D gene: NA; J gene: TRBJ2-7; clone size: NA; V gene: TRBV7-9; CDR3 protein: CASSFQADAHNEQYF; CDR3 DNA: TGTGCCAGCAGCTTCCAAGCGGATGCTCACAATGAGCAGTACTTC
D gene: NA; J gene: TRBJ2-3; clone size: NA; V gene: TRBV5-1; CDR3 protein: CASSLGVAPDTQYF; CDR3 DNA: TGCGCCAGCAGCTTGGGAGTAGCCCCAGATACGCAGTATTTT
D gene: TRBD1; J gene: TRBJ1-2; clone size: NA; V gene: TRBV4-1; CDR3 protein: CACSQDYRGGQSYGYTF; CDR3 DNA: TGCGCCTGCAGCCAAGATTACCGGGGGGGACAGTCCTATGGCTACACCTTC
D gene: NA; J gene: TRBJ2-7; clone size: many; V gene: TRBV18; CDR3 protein: CASSPLGSSYEQYF; CDR3 DNA: TGTGCCAGCAGCCCCCTTGGGAGCTCCTACGAGCAGTACTTC
D gene: NA; J gene: TRBJ2-7; clone size: many; V gene: TRBV5-5; CDR3 protein: CASSPGFGEQYF; CDR3 DNA: TGTGCCAGCAGCCCAGGGTTCGGCGAGCAGTACTTC
D gene: NA; J gene: TRBJ2-2; clone size: NA; V gene: TRBV2; CDR3 protein: CASSDGLSGTGELFF; CDR3 DNA: TGTGCCAGCAGTGATGGGCTATCGGGGACCGGGGAGCTGTTTTTT
D gene: TRBD1; J gene: TRBJ1-2; clone size: NA; V gene: TRBV20-1; CDR3 protein: CSARAPGQGSFGYGYTF; CDR3 DNA: TGCAGTGCTAGAGCCCCGGGACAGGGTTCCTTTGGATATGGCTACACCTTC
D gene: TRBD2; J gene: TRBJ2-1; clone size: NA; V gene: TRBV20-1; CDR3 protein: CSARVRAGSSYNEQFF; CDR3 DNA: TGCAGTGCTAGAGTCCGAGCGGGGAGTTCCTACAATGAGCAGTTCTTC
D gene: NA; J gene: TRBJ2-7; clone size: NA; V gene: TRBV7-9; CDR3 protein: CASSPPIYEQYF; CDR3 DNA: TGTGCCAGCAGCCCCCCAATATACGAGCAGTACTTC
D gene: NA; J gene: TRBJ2-7; clone size: NA; V gene: TRBV27; CDR3 protein: CASSLKGNTANYEQYF; CDR3 DNA: TGTGCCAGCAGTTTAAAGGGGAACACGGCCAACTACGAGCAGTACTTC
D gene: TRBD2; J gene: TRBJ2-1; clone size: few; V gene: TRBV29-1; CDR3 protein: CSVGTRYNEQFF; CDR3 DNA: TGCAGCGTGGGGACTAGGTACAATGAGCAGTTCTTC
D gene: TRBD1; J gene: TRBJ1-4; clone size: NA; V gene: TRBV7-2; CDR3 protein: CASSPRGKKLFF; CDR3 DNA: TGTGCCAGCAGCCCCAGGGGGAAAAAACTGTTTTTT
D gene: TRBD1; J gene: TRBJ2-7; clone size: NA; V gene: TRBV4-2; CDR3 protein: CASSQAGLRQGAPCEQYF; CDR3 DNA: TGTGCCAGCAGCCAAGCAGGATTAAGACAGGGGGCTCCCTGCGAGCAGTACTTC
D gene: TRBD1; J gene: TRBJ2-3; clone size: few; V gene: TRBV15; CDR3 protein: CATSRPRFGTGTDTQYF; CDR3 DNA: TGTGCCACCAGCAGACCTCGTTTTGGGACAGGGACAGATACGCAGTATTTT
D gene: TRBD1; J gene: TRBJ1-2; clone size: once; V gene: TRBV5-6; CDR3 protein: CASSYGTDGAKDGYTF; CDR3 DNA: TGTGCCAGCAGCTACGGGACAGACGGGGCAAAGGATGGCTACACCTTC
D gene: TRBD2; J gene: TRBJ2-3; clone size: NA; V gene: TRBV24-1; CDR3 protein: CATSDIGLAGRLDTQYF; CDR3 DNA: TGTGCCACCAGTGATATAGGACTAGCGGGCCGCTTGGATACGCAGTATTTT
D gene: NA; J gene: TRBJ2-3; clone size: NA; V gene: TRBV28; CDR3 protein: CASSGQLGTDTQYF; CDR3 DNA: TGTGCCAGCAGTGGACAGTTAGGCACAGATACGCAGTATTTT
D gene: NA; J gene: TRBJ2-7; clone size: many; V gene: TRBV7-2; CDR3 protein: CASSPGQLYEQYF; CDR3 DNA: TGTGCCAGCAGCCCCGGACAGCTCTACGAGCAGTACTTC
D gene: NA; J gene: TRBJ2-1; clone size: NA; V gene: TRBV25-1; CDR3 protein: CASSYLRGGDYNEQFF; CDR3 DNA: TGTGCCAGCAGTTACCTTAGGGGGGGTGACTACAATGAGCAGTTCTTC
D gene: NA; J gene: TRBJ2-7; clone size: NA; V gene: TRBV5-6; CDR3 protein: CASSLGSGAEQYF; CDR3 DNA: TGTGCCAGCAGCTTGGGCTCAGGGGCCGAGCAGTACTTC